This is a list of T cell receptor beta chains from one sample in a study of identical twins. TCRdb analysed the 5' RACE reads with MiXCR anew, one entry per CDR3 protein. The sample records approximately 690,000 distinct CDR3 sequences, 5.5% to 6.5% being singletons. The source material was naive T cells sorted from blood. These receptor sequences come from a man between 18 and 29 years old in good health. Both conserved end residues are part of each CDR3. The order of the fields is J gene, V gene, clone size, D gene, CDR3 protein, CDR3 DNA. The D gene is left open where the match is weak. Clone size, where shown, is once, few, many, or a class for clones that have expanded.

TRBJ1-1 TRBV5-1 few - CASSPGTRYLAFF TGCGCCAGCAGCCCCGGAACCCGATACCTAGCTTTCTTT
TRBJ2-5 TRBV7-6 - - CASGSSMGTQYF TGTGCCAGCGGCTCCTCCATGGGTACTCAGTACTTC
TRBJ1-6 TRBV12-3/TRBV12-4 many - CASRGESSYNSPLHF TGTGCCAGCCGAGGCGAAAGCTCCTATAATTCACCCCTCCACTTT
TRBJ1-1 TRBV9 - - CASSPRVRGDLRDTEAFF TGTGCCAGCAGCCCCCGAGTGAGGGGGGATCTGAGGGACACTGAAGCTTTCTTT
TRBJ2-5 TRBV5-1 few TRBD1 CASSFSGTDVYRETQYF TGCGCCAGCAGCTTCTCCGGGACAGACGTCTATCGTGAGACCCAGTACTTC
TRBJ2-1 TRBV12-3/TRBV12-4 many - CASMLQTYNEQFF TGTGCCAGCATGTTGCAGACCTACAATGAGCAGTTCTTC
TRBJ2-1 TRBV9 - - CASSDPSGPSYNEQFF TGTGCCAGCAGCGACCCCAGCGGGCCTTCCTACAATGAGCAGTTCTTC
TRBJ1-1 TRBV12-5 - - CASMDGYNEAFF TGTGCTAGTATGGACGGGTATAATGAAGCTTTCTTT
TRBJ2-3 TRBV2 many TRBD2 CASMMAGGPGDTQYF TGTGCCAGCATGATGGCGGGAGGGCCCGGAGATACGCAGTATTTT
TRBJ2-3 TRBV18 - - CASSPPLLELPGTQYF TGTGCCAGCTCACCACCACTACTTGAACTCCCCGGTACGCAGTATTTT
TRBJ1-1 TRBV6-1 many - CASSTDSGTEAFF TGTGCCAGCAGTACGGACTCGGGCACTGAAGCTTTCTTT
TRBJ1-2 TRBV15 - - CATSRDRISLVGYTF TGTGCCACCAGCAGAGACAGGATCTCCCTAGTTGGCTACACCTTC
TRBJ2-2 TRBV12-3/TRBV12-4 many - CASVRLTGELFF TGTGCCAGCGTCAGACTCACCGGGGAGCTGTTTTTT
TRBJ2-6 TRBV28 few - CASRRVGAAGANVLTF TGTGCCAGCCGCCGGGTGGGGGCGGCTGGGGCCAACGTCCTGACTTTC
TRBJ2-7 TRBV7-6 few TRBD1 CASSWGQTYEQYF TGTGCCAGCAGCTGGGGACAGACCTACGAGCAGTACTTC
TRBJ2-1 TRBV4-3 few TRBD1 CASSHRTGGGKQFF TGCGCCAGCAGCCATCGGACAGGGGGGGGTAAGCAGTTCTTC
TRBJ1-2 TRBV19 many - CASSLVSYGYTF TGTGCCAGTAGTCTAGTCTCCTATGGCTACACCTTC
TRBJ2-7 TRBV9 few TRBD2 CASSDSGRQGEQYF TGTGCCAGCAGCGATAGCGGGAGGCAGGGAGAGCAGTACTTC
TRBJ2-1 TRBV14 few - CASSPLTTIQFF TGTGCCAGCAGCCCCCTAACCACGATACAGTTCTTC
TRBJ2-1 TRBV20-1 many TRBD2 CSASGLAGTSYNEQFF TGCAGTGCTTCCGGACTAGCGGGGACCTCCTACAATGAGCAGTTCTTC
TRBJ1-5 TRBV27 many TRBD1 CASSFGTGGNQPQHF TGTGCCAGCAGTTTCGGGACAGGGGGAAATCAGCCCCAGCATTTT
TRBJ2-5 TRBV4-2 many TRBD2 CASSQDTLAGVLETQYF TGTGCCAGCAGCCAAGATACACTAGCGGGAGTGTTAGAGACCCAGTACTTC
TRBJ2-7 TRBV10-3 many TRBD2 CAIKTSGVYEQYF TGTGCCATCAAGACTAGCGGCGTCTACGAGCAGTACTTC
TRBJ2-5 TRBV7-8 many - CASSYLTEQETQYF TGTGCCAGCAGCTACTTGACAGAGCAAGAGACCCAGTACTTC
TRBJ2-3 TRBV18 few TRBD2 CASSPLPSSGTTTDTQYF TGTGCCAGCTCACCACTGCCGTCTAGCGGGACGACCACAGATACGCAGTATTTT
TRBJ2-5 TRBV9 few - CASSTGHPQETQYF TGTGCCAGCAGCACCGGACACCCCCAAGAGACCCAGTACTTC
TRBJ2-1 TRBV5-1 - - CASTPGDLSYNEQFF TGCGCCAGCACCCCGGGAGACCTCTCCTACAATGAGCAGTTCTTC
TRBJ2-1 TRBV12-3/TRBV12-4 many - CASSFLPLANQYNEQFF TGTGCCAGCAGTTTCCTCCCATTGGCGAATCAATACAATGAGCAGTTCTTC
TRBJ1-5 TRBV27 many - CASSSTAGRWQPQHF TGTGCCAGCAGTTCCACAGCAGGGAGATGGCAGCCCCAGCATTTT
TRBJ2-1 TRBV7-3 - - CASNGGVKHNEQFF TGTGCCAGCAATGGCGGGGTGAAACACAATGAGCAGTTCTTC
TRBJ2-2 TRBV15 - - CATGAAGNTGELFF TGTGCCACCGGCGCAGCGGGGAACACCGGGGAGCTGTTTTTT
TRBJ2-2 TRBV24-1 many - CATSHFNGELFF TGTGCCACCAGTCACTTCAACGGGGAGCTGTTTTTT
TRBJ1-2 TRBV4-3 many - CASSQDAGQRTYGYTF TGCGCCAGCAGCCAAGATGCTGGACAGCGAACCTATGGCTACACCTTC
TRBJ2-3 TRBV6-1 - - CASSERRAAGTDTQYF TGTGCCAGCAGTGAACGCAGGGCCGCAGGCACAGATACGCAGTATTTT
TRBJ2-7 TRBV7-8 many - CASSLGSGTAWYEQYF TGTGCCAGCAGCTTAGGCTCCGGGACTGCCTGGTACGAGCAGTACTTC
TRBJ1-1 TRBV5-1 - - CASSLGQPMNTEAFF TGCGCCAGCAGCTTGGGACAGCCTATGAACACTGAAGCTTTCTTT
TRBJ2-2 TRBV24-1 few TRBD2 CATKGTSSNAGELFF TGTGCCACCAAAGGGACTAGTAGTAACGCCGGGGAGCTGTTTTTT
TRBJ2-5 TRBV12-3/TRBV12-4 many - CASSSGGRPQETQYF TGTGCCAGCAGTTCCGGTGGACGGCCCCAAGAGACCCAGTACTTC
TRBJ2-3 TRBV5-1 few - CASSLAPPDKTQYF TGCGCCAGCAGCTTGGCCCCTCCGGACAAGACGCAGTATTTT
TRBJ2-7 TRBV7-6 - TRBD1 CASSPPPQDRNYEQYF TGTGCCAGCAGCCCCCCGCCCCAGGACAGGAACTACGAGCAGTACTTC